These T cell receptor beta chains were read from a single sample in a study of T-cell memory formation after mild COVID-19. One entry per CDR3 protein results from TCRdb running MiXCR on the 5' RACE reads. The sample has under 550,000 distinct CDR3 sequences; over 15% are singletons. Sequencing used PBMCs or a T cell subset sorted from them (not recorded which). The source of these receptors is an adult woman who had mild COVID-19 (a few samples of this study predate the infection). Cell type and time point are not known. The CDR3 runs from the conserved cysteine through the conserved F or W.

V gene: TRBV18; J gene: TRBJ1-2; CDR3 protein: CASSPPAALGGYTF
V gene: TRBV20-1; J gene: TRBJ2-7; CDR3 protein: CSASPSMYEQYF
V gene: TRBV5-5; J gene: TRBJ1-2; CDR3 protein: CASSPDPTGGGYTF
V gene: TRBV7-9; J gene: TRBJ1-6; CDR3 protein: CASSFIRDRLESPIHF
V gene: TRBV27; J gene: TRBJ1-1; CDR3 protein: CASSLSLGWNTEAFF
V gene: TRBV27; J gene: TRBJ2-1; CDR3 protein: CASSLASGRFYNEQFF
V gene: TRBV7-9; J gene: TRBJ2-3; CDR3 protein: CASSPGLAGLTYTQYF
V gene: TRBV5-6; J gene: TRBJ1-2; CDR3 protein: CASSLGSGVGYTF
V gene: TRBV5-1; J gene: TRBJ2-5; CDR3 protein: CASSLGGVTRETQYF
V gene: TRBV5-6; J gene: TRBJ2-3; CDR3 protein: CASSFKTGTDTQYF
V gene: TRBV5-5; J gene: TRBJ2-1; CDR3 protein: CASSYTGTSQRYNEQFF
V gene: TRBV19; J gene: TRBJ2-7; CDR3 protein: CASSVHRSTASYEQYF
V gene: TRBV7-8; J gene: TRBJ2-5; CDR3 protein: CASSQSAWYQETQYF
V gene: TRBV7-2; J gene: TRBJ2-1; CDR3 protein: CASSFPGSNEQFF
V gene: TRBV12-3/TRBV12-4; J gene: TRBJ2-1; CDR3 protein: CASTVTAGSEQFF
V gene: TRBV18; J gene: TRBJ2-2; CDR3 protein: CASSEGQATTGELFF
V gene: TRBV7-2; J gene: TRBJ1-5; CDR3 protein: CASSFSGETQHF
V gene: TRBV19; J gene: TRBJ2-3; CDR3 protein: CASSIVGSDTQYF
V gene: TRBV5-1; J gene: TRBJ1-2; CDR3 protein: CASSLGQATAFYGYTF
V gene: TRBV12-3/TRBV12-4; J gene: TRBJ2-1; CDR3 protein: CASRTGRSYNEQFF
V gene: TRBV2; J gene: TRBJ2-7; CDR3 protein: CASKSRDGPIEQYF
V gene: TRBV5-1; J gene: TRBJ1-1; CDR3 protein: CASSWNSGSNTEAFF
V gene: TRBV3-1; J gene: TRBJ2-7; CDR3 protein: CASSHSVTYEQYF
V gene: TRBV7-6; J gene: TRBJ2-4; CDR3 protein: CASSSPGGHIQYF
V gene: TRBV6-5; J gene: TRBJ2-7; CDR3 protein: CASRPTGTPSSYEQYF
V gene: TRBV7-2; J gene: TRBJ2-7; CDR3 protein: CASSLFLGRDSYEQYF
V gene: TRBV12-3/TRBV12-4; J gene: TRBJ2-5; CDR3 protein: CASSLQSLEGGYF
V gene: TRBV12-3/TRBV12-4; J gene: TRBJ1-5; CDR3 protein: CASSLGLPHQPQHF
V gene: TRBV5-1; J gene: TRBJ1-4; CDR3 protein: CASSTGQINEKLFF
V gene: TRBV12-3/TRBV12-4; J gene: TRBJ2-7; CDR3 protein: CASTMSGTGGYEQYF
V gene: TRBV9; J gene: TRBJ2-1; CDR3 protein: CASSAGTNNEQFF
V gene: TRBV9; J gene: TRBJ2-5; CDR3 protein: CASSALVHSGGRETQYF
V gene: TRBV7-9; J gene: TRBJ2-7; CDR3 protein: CASSRRGNYEQYF
V gene: TRBV2; J gene: TRBJ2-1; CDR3 protein: CASSGDSNEQFF
V gene: TRBV25-1; J gene: TRBJ1-2; CDR3 protein: CASSPAGVRQKGYTF
V gene: TRBV6-5; J gene: TRBJ1-1; CDR3 protein: CASSYLPRQARSEAFF
V gene: TRBV6-5; J gene: TRBJ1-1; CDR3 protein: CASSVDRVGNTEAFF
V gene: TRBV4-3; J gene: TRBJ2-1; CDR3 protein: CASSQDPVRLAGYPREQFF